The present T cell receptor (beta chain) was sequenced within a study of cytomegalovirus exposure and HLA in healthy donors. Study-wide background: Earlier, 110 million or so unique TCR beta sequences were recovered from about 200 million T cells by an analysis. The study, taken as a whole, reports: Later analysis placed DRB1 highest and HLA-C lowest in TCR association rates, which differed by HLA locus. Excluded were some V segments that proved indistinguishable, including TRBV6-2 and TRBV6-3.

Though nominally healthy at sampling, donors likely had unrecorded immune exposures. CDR1 and CDR2 from the germline V gene are SGHNT and YYREEE (reference sequence). There are 14 residues in the CDR3. The V segment lost 4 bases and the J segment 6 bases; nucleotides outside the gene matches: 9. This clone was counted only a few times. The target antigen is unknown. Primers: 60 Vbeta forward and 13 Jbeta reverse. The table came from immunoSEQ multiplex PCR; TCRdb's copy has only in-frame clones and leaves some out. The top ten clones hold about 8.3% of a sample with 100,000 to 150,000 clones, more than 60% of them seen once.

Material: PBMCs. This chain joins TRBV5-4 and TRBJ1-2, with 7 bases lining up with TRBD1. This receptor was obtained from a woman in her forties or fifties in good health and CMV-seropositive. In nucleotides, the CDR3 is TGTGCCAGCAGCCGGGATAAAGGGGGCGATGGCTACACCTTC. As protein: CASSRDKGGDGYTF.